This entry lists 24 T cell receptor beta chains sequenced from one sample in a study of cytomegalovirus exposure and HLA in healthy donors. Researchers ran the PCR with 60 Vbeta and 13 Jbeta primers. Data came from immunoSEQ multiplex PCR; TCRdb stores just in-frame clones and leaves some out. This table has 150,000 to 200,000 clones, roughly 84% appearing once. Source material: PBMCs. The receptors were gathered from a man aged 45-65 years in good health and CMV-seropositive.

This chain links TRBV18 with TRBJ2-7, with a weak D call TRBD1 (6 bases). The CDR3 extends over 13 amino acids. CDR1 is KGHSH, CDR2 LQKENI, per germline. V lost 4 bases and J lost 2, with 9 bases in between. Written as DNA, the CDR3 is TGTGCCAGCTCACAGGGGGAACCCTACGAGCAGTACTTC. Encoded protein: CASSQGEPYEQYF.

This chain links TRBV15 with TRBJ2-7; D may be TRBD1 (6 bases). The CDR3 is 16 amino acids. Germline CDR1 and CDR2: LNHNV and YYDKDF (reference sequence). The V gene lost 5 bases and the J gene lost 2 bases, with 19 bases spanning the gap. CDR3 residues: CATSEDQTGLPYEQYV. The CDR3 region has the DNA TGTGCCACCAGCGAAGATCAAACAGGGCTTCCCTACGAGCAGTACGTC.

The rearrangement joins TRBV6-1 to TRBJ2-7; TRBD1 might be the D (6 bases). The V and J ends lost 4 bases and 3 bases respectively, with 19 bases between them. The germline V gene has CDR1 MNHNS and CDR2 SASEGT. The CDR3 length is 16 residues. CDR3 region: CASSGKTQGKGYEQYF. DNA of the CDR3: TGTGCCAGCAGTGGAAAGACACAGGGTAAGGGCTACGAGCAGTACTTC.

The rearrangement joins TRBV11-2 to TRBJ2-5; 7 bases fit TRBD2. The CDR3 sequence is 13 residues long. The trim removed 6 bases at V and 5 bases at J, leaving 6 bases unmatched. Germline CDR1 reads SGHAT; CDR2 reads FQNNGV. CDR3 protein: CASRGGEVETQYF. Here the CDR3 DNA reads TGTGCCAGCAGGGGAGGGGAGGTTGAGACCCAGTACTTC.

The rearrangement joins TRBV6-6 to TRBJ1-3; TRBD1 aligns across 8 bases. Germline lookup yields CDR1 MNHNY and CDR2 SVGAGI (reference sequence). The trim removed 8 bases at V and 2 bases at J, leaving 8 bases unmatched. This CDR3 is built from 15 residues. CDR3 DNA sequence: TGTGCCAGCCGGACAGGGAGATTGACTGGAAACACCATATATTTT. It is translated as CASRTGRLTGNTIYF.

The rearrangement joins TRBV11-2 to TRBJ1-5; tentatively, D is TRBD1 (5 bases). Between the trimmed V and J ends, which lost 6 bases and 5 bases, there was a span of 14 bases. This CDR3 comprises 14 residues. CDR1 and CDR2 from the germline V gene are SGHAT and FQNNGV. Here the CDR3 reads CASSPGGRDQPQHF. In DNA form, the CDR3 reads TGTGCCAGCAGTCCGGGAGGCAGGGATCAGCCCCAGCATTTT.

The genes are TRBV27 and TRBJ2-7; possibly TRBD2 for D (6 bases). V dropped 5 bases and J dropped 0 bases, with 14 bases sitting between them. The CDR3 is made up of 15 amino acids. Looked up from germline, CDR1 is MNHEY and CDR2 is SMNVEV (reference sequence). The CDR3 loop reads CASSPFPGSSYEQYV. The CDR3 nucleotides are TGTGCCAGCAGTCCGTTTCCCGGGAGCTCCTACGAGCAGTACGTC.

The chain has TRBV9 and TRBJ1-5; possibly TRBD1 for D (5 bases). Trimming took off 0 bases at V and 3 bases at J, with 10 bases between the two ends. Germline V gives CDR1 SGDLS, CDR2 YYNGEE. The CDR3 has 15 residues. CDR3 amino acids: CASSVEGRVNQPQHF. The CDR3 DNA follows: TGTGCCAGCAGCGTAGAGGGGCGTGTCAATCAGCCCCAGCATTTT.

This chain uses TRBV14 with TRBJ2-2, with TRBD1 matching over 9 bases. Germline V gene data show CDR1 as SGHDN and CDR2 as FVKESK. The CDR3 is 15 residues long. The junction had 0 bases not matched to a gene; V was cut back by 4 bases and J by 0 bases. CDR3 sequence: CASSRTGANTGELFF. CDR3 DNA sequence: TGTGCCAGCAGCCGGACAGGGGCGAACACCGGGGAGCTGTTTTTT.

The CDR3 protein is CASSLGATGGADTQYF. CDR3 nucleotides: TGTGCCAGCAGCTTAGGGGCGACAGGGGGCGCCGATACGCAGTATTTT. The chain links TRBV7-6 to TRBJ2-3; 10 bases map to TRBD1. V shed 1 base, J shed 6 bases, and the junction held 7 bases outside the gene matches. CDR1 SGHVS and CDR2 FNYEAQ come from the germline V gene. The CDR3 is made up of 16 amino acids.

A single count supports this clone. This chain connects TRBV11-2 to TRBJ2-3; 12 bases are a match to TRBD1. CDR1 SGHAT and CDR2 FQNNGV come from the germline V gene. J gave up 7 bases and V 2 bases, and 4 bases lay outside the gene matches. This CDR3 comprises 15 residues. CDR3 sequence reads: CASSLPGTGGYTQYF. CDR3 coding DNA: TGTGCCAGCAGCTTACCCGGGACAGGGGGCTATACGCAGTATTTT. Variable domain in full (rest from reference TRBV11-2 and TRBJ2-3): EAGVAQSPRYKIIEKRQSVAFWCNPISGHATLYWYQQILGQGPKLLIQFQNNGVVDDSQLPKDRFSAERLKGVDSTLKIQPAKLEDSAVYLCASSLPGTGGYTQYFGPGTRLTVL.

V and J are TRBV5-6 and TRBJ1-2; possibly TRBD1 for D (6 bases). Germline CDR1 and CDR2: SGHDT and YYEEEE. The CDR3 extends over 14 amino acids. V lost 2 bases to trimming and J lost 2 bases, with 10 bases between them. The CDR3 loop is CASSFGTRNYGYTF. CDR3 DNA: TGTGCCAGCAGCTTCGGGACACGCAACTATGGCTACACCTTC.

In nucleotides, the CDR3 is TGTGCCAGCAGCGGGCGGGACAGCTCCTACGAGCAGTACTTC. It encodes CASSGRDSSYEQYF. The chain joins TRBV5-8 to TRBJ2-7, with D possibly being TRBD1 (7 bases). This CDR3 has 14 amino acids. CDR1 and CDR2 (germline): SGHTS, YDEGEE. V was trimmed by 4 bases and J by 0 bases, leaving 11 bases between them.

This clone has a single count. The J gene is TRBJ2-5, the V gene TRBV6-5; 8 positions agree with TRBD1. CDR3 length: 16 residues. Germline V lookup: CDR1 MNHEY, CDR2 SVGAGI. The trim removed 1 base at V and 3 bases at J, leaving 7 bases unmatched. The CDR3: CASSYLGTGPEETQYF. CDR3 DNA sequence: TGTGCCAGCAGTTACTTAGGGACAGGACCCGAAGAGACCCAGTACTTC.

The gene calls are TRBV10-1 and TRBJ2-3; D gene ambiguous. CDR3 size: 14 residues. The V end was cut by 4 bases, the J end by 6 bases, with 14 bases between. Germline V CDR1 and CDR2: WNHNN, SYGVQD (reference sequence). This chain's CDR3 is CASSGSNYGDTQYF. The DNA for the CDR3 is TGCGCCAGCAGTGGTTCAAATTACGGTGATACGCAGTATTTT.

The CDR3 spells CASSPGGGRETQYF. The DNA of the CDR3 is TGTGCCAGCAGCCCGGGAGGGGGAAGGGAGACCCAGTACTTC. V and J are TRBV7-3 and TRBJ2-5, with TRBD2 matching over 8 bases. Germline V gene data show CDR1 as SGHTA and CDR2 as FQGTGA. The CDR3 loop spans 14 amino acids. V was pared by 5 bases and J by 5 bases, with 7 bases of the junction left unmatched.

This chain connects TRBV5-1 to TRBJ1-1; TRBD1 matches 9 bases. The junction had 11 bases not matched to a gene; V was cut back by 3 bases and J by 2 bases. Germline values: CDR1 SGHRS, CDR2 YFSETQ. CDR3 length: 17 amino acids. CDR3 DNA: TGCGCCAGCAGCTACGGACAGGGGCGTTATCTTAACACTGAAGCTTTCTTT. Translated, it gives CASSYGQGRYLNTEAFF.

Comment on this clone: The CDR3 does not close with the conserved phenylalanine or tryptophan, likely indicating a read error. The chain joins TRBV6-1 to TRBJ1-2; D possibly corresponds to TRBD1 (6 bases). Deletions cut 5 bases from V and 1 base from J, with 11 bases between. The CDR3 length is 14 residues. Germline CDR1 reads MNHNS; CDR2 reads SASEGT. The CDR3: CASSQGIFNYGYTL. The DNA for the CDR3 is TGTGCCAGCAGTCAGGGGATATTTAACTATGGCTACACCCTC.

The genes are TRBV2 and TRBJ1-1; 7 bases line up with TRBD1. With 1 base clipped from V and 6 bases from J, the junction kept 8 bases outside the gene matches. The CDR3 has 15 amino acids. Germline CDR1 is SNHLY and CDR2 is FYNNEI. This CDR3 is CASSEEGGAYSEAFF. CDR3 nucleotide sequence: TGTGCCAGCAGTGAAGAAGGGGGCGCCTATTCTGAAGCTTTCTTT.

This clone was counted a few times. J is TRBJ2-5 and V is TRBV11-2; TRBD2 aligns across 8 bases. The V segment lost 3 bases and the J segment 5 bases; nucleotides outside the gene matches: 5. This CDR3 is built from 14 residues. Per germline, CDR1 SGHAT and CDR2 FQNNGV. CDR3 nucleotides: TGTGCCAGCAGCTTTGGAGCGGGAGTGGAGACCCAGTACTTC. Translation: CASSFGAGVETQYF.

The CDR3 nucleotides read TGTGCCAGCAGCTTGGACGGGGCGGACAGGAGGAAAAATGAGCAGTTCTTC. Its translation is CASSLDGADRRKNEQFF. This sequence joins TRBV7-8 and TRBJ2-1, with 7 bases matching TRBD1. Trimming at V came to 3 bases and at J to 7 bases, leaving 15 bases not matched to a gene. CDR1 and CDR2 (germline): SGHVS, FQNEAQ. The CDR3 loop spans 17 amino acids.

This chain joins TRBV15 and TRBJ1-2; D is possibly TRBD1 (6 bases). With 5 bases removed from V and 1 base from J, the gap between germline ends came to 11 bases. The CDR3 is made up of 14 amino acids. The V gene's germline CDR1 is LNHNV and CDR2 YYDKDF (reference sequence). The DNA of the CDR3 is TGTGCCACCAGCGCCGGACAGTTTAACTATGGCTACACCTTC. Translating it yields CATSAGQFNYGYTF.

In its sample, this clone was seen once. The chain has TRBV5-8 and TRBJ1-4; TRBD1 is a possible D gene (6 bases). V was pared by 0 bases and J by 0 bases, with 15 bases between. The CDR3 length is 18 residues. Per germline, CDR1 SGHTS and CDR2 YDEGEE. CDR3 region: CASSLGAGAVATNEKLFF. CDR3 coding DNA: TGTGCCAGCAGCTTGGGGGCAGGGGCCGTTGCAACTAATGAAAAACTGTTTTTT.

The V call is TRBV5-1, the J call TRBJ2-3; possibly TRBD2 for D (6 bases). The germline V gene encodes CDR1 SGHRS and CDR2 YFSETQ. V lost 4 bases and J lost 2, with 14 bases in between. CDR3 length: 15 amino acids. The DNA of the CDR3 is TGCGCCAGCAGCCGGGGGACTTCTAACACAGATACGCAGTATTTT. Amino acid sequence: CASSRGTSNTDTQYF.